Sequencing of this T cell receptor beta chain was carried out in a study of monozygotic twins with inflammatory bowel disease. CDR1 and CDR2 (germline): SQVTM, ANQGSEA. The CDR3 is 11 residues long. Study-wide results and caveats: Heterogeneous immunosuppressive treatment regimens may have introduced variability into patient repertoires. Other individuals had fewer clonotypes in common with IBD patients than with healthy twins, especially with disease activity. Discordant twins showed the same repertoire similarity as concordant twins, possibly from limited power.

From its re-call of the 5' RACE reads, TCRdb lists each CDR3 protein once, without DNA. Its listing shows under 350,000 distinct CDR3 sequences. Comment on this clonotype: Its antigen is unknown.

The sample was blood. The receptor was isolated from a human donor with ulcerative colitis or Crohn's disease, or a healthy co-twin of an affected twin (not recorded which). V usage is TRBV29-1 and J usage is TRBJ2-5. The CDR3 loop is CSVEDFETQYF.